One T cell receptor (beta chain) is described in this entry. The record originates from a study of blood T cells in healthy people across ages. Primers used in a second PCR of about 6 to 12 cycles were a sample-barcoded 5' primer and a J-beta primer mix. Through a template-switch adaptor with 12 random nucleotides, each cDNA molecule received a tag. One entry per CDR3 protein, called by TCRdb with MiXCR from the 5' RACE reads. Counted here are approximately 1,000,000 distinct CDR3 sequences, more than 30% occurring once; the ten biggest clones make up under 15%. Each donor's blood draw was roughly 9.5 milliliters of peripheral blood. Germline V gene lookup returns CDR1 SGHTA and CDR2 FQGNSA. The CDR3 has 15 amino acids. Trimming removed 2 bases from V and 2 bases from J, with 12 bases in between.

This TCR came from a man younger than 30 in good health. The rearrangement uses TRBV7-2 and TRBJ1-1; D is undetermined. Sequenced: blood. CDR3 DNA sequence: TGTGCCAGCAGCTTAAATTCCCTGGTAAACACTGAAGCTTTCTTT. Amino acid sequence: CASSLNSLVNTEAFF.